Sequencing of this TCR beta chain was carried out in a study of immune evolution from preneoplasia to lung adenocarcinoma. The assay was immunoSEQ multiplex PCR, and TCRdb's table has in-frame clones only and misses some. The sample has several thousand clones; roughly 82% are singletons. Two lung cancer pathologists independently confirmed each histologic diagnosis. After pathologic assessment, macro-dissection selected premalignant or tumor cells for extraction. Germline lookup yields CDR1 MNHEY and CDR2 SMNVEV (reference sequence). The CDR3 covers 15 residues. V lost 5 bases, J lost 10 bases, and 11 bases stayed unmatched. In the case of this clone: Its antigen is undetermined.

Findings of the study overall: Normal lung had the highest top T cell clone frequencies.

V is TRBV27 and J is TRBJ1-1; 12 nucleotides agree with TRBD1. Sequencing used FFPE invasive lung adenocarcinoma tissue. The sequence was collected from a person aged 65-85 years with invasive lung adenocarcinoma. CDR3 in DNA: TGTGCCAGCAGTCCAGACACCGGGACAGGGGGCGTAGCTTTCTTT. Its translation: CASSPDTGTGGVAFF.